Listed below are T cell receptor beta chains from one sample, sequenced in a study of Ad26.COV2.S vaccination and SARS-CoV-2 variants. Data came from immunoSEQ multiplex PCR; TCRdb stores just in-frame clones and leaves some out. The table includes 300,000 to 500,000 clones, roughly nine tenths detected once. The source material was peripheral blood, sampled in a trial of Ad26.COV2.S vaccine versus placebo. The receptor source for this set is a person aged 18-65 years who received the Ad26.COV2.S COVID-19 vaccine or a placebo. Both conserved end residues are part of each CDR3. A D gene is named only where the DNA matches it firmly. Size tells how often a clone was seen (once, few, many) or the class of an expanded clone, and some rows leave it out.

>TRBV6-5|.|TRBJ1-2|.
TGTGCCAGCAGGCTGACAGGCAACACATATGGCTACACCTTC
CASRLTGNTYGYTF
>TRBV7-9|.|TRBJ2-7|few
TGTGCCAGCAGGTACGAGCAGTACTTC
CASRYEQYF
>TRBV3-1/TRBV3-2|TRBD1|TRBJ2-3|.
TGTGCCAGCAGCCATCAGGACAGGGGAGGCACAGATACGCAGTATTTT
CASSHQDRGGTDTQYF
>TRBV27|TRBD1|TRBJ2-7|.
TGTGCCAGCAGTAGAACGACAGGGGGATCCTACGAGCAGTACTTC
CASSRTTGGSYEQYF
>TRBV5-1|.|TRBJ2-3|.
TGCGCCAGCAGCCCTAGCGGCACAGATACGCAGTATTTT
CASSPSGTDTQYF
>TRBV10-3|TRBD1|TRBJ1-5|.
TGTGCCATCAGTGGACAGGGAATCGGTCAGCCCCAGCATTTT
CAISGQGIGQPQHF
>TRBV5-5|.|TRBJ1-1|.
TGTGCCAGCAGCTGGGACCTTTCGAACACTGAAGCTTTCTTT
CASSWDLSNTEAFF
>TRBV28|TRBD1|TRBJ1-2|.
TGTGCCAGCAGTTTAAGGGACAGGGGTATTGGCTACACCTTC
CASSLRDRGIGYTF
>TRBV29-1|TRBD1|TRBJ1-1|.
TGCAGCGTTGAGCCTGCGGACAGGGTCCTGCTGGCTTTCTTT
CSVEPADRVLLAFF
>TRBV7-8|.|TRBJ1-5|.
TGTGCCAGCAGCTTAGCTAAGGCGAGAAGCTACAATCAGCCCCAGCATTTT
CASSLAKARSYNQPQHF
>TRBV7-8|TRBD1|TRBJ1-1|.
TGTGCCAGCAGCTTAGTGGCAGGGGGAAATACTGAAGCTTTCTTT
CASSLVAGGNTEAFF
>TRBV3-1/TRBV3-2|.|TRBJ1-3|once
TGTGCCAGCAGCCAAGATGAGGGGAGTGGAAACACCATATATTTT
CASSQDEGSGNTIYF
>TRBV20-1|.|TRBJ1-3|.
TGCAGTGCTAGTCCCAGGCCCCGGTTGGGAAACACCATATATTTT
CSASPRPRLGNTIYF
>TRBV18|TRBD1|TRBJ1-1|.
TGTGCCAGCTCAGGACAGGCGAACACTGAAGCTTTCTTT
CASSGQANTEAFF
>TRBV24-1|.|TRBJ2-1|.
TGTGCCACCAGCCTCCAGGGTAATGAGCAGTTCTTC
CATSLQGNEQFF
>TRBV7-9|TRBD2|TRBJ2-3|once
TGTGCCAGCAGTGCGGGGGGGCCGGGAGATACGCAGTATTTT
CASSAGGPGDTQYF
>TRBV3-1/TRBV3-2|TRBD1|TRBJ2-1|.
TGTGCCAGCAGCCAAGCGGGGACAGGGGACAATGAGCAGTTCTTC
CASSQAGTGDNEQFF
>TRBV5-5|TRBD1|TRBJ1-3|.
TGTGCCAGCAGCGTGACAGGGTCCATAGGTTACACCATATATTTT
CASSVTGSIGYTIYF
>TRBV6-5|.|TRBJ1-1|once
TGTGCCAGCAGTAAGTTGCAGGGTTTGAACACTGAAGCTTTCTTT
CASSKLQGLNTEAFF
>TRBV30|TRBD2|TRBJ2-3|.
TGTGCCTGGAGCGCGCAGCGGACTAGCGGTACGACAGATACGCAGTATTTT
CAWSAQRTSGTTDTQYF
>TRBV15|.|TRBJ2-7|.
TGTGCCACCAGCAGAGATCGTGAAGGGAGCCAGCAGTACTTC
CATSRDREGSQQYF
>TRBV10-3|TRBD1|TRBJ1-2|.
TGTGCCATCAGTGGGACAGGGGCTAACTATGGCTACACCTTC
CAISGTGANYGYTF
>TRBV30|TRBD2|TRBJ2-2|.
TGTGCCTGGAGCGGTAGCGGGGGGTTCGGGGAGCTGTTTTTT
CAWSGSGGFGELFF
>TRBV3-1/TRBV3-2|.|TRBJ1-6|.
TGTGCCAGCAGCCAAGATTCCATTTCACCCCTCCACTTT
CASSQDSISPLHF
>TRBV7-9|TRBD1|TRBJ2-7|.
TGTGCCAGCAGCTTAGCGTTGACAGGGCCCTACGAGCAGTACTTC
CASSLALTGPYEQYF
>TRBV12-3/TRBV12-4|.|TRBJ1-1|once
TGTGCCAGCAGTTTCCTAAACACTGAAGCTTTCTTT
CASSFLNTEAFF